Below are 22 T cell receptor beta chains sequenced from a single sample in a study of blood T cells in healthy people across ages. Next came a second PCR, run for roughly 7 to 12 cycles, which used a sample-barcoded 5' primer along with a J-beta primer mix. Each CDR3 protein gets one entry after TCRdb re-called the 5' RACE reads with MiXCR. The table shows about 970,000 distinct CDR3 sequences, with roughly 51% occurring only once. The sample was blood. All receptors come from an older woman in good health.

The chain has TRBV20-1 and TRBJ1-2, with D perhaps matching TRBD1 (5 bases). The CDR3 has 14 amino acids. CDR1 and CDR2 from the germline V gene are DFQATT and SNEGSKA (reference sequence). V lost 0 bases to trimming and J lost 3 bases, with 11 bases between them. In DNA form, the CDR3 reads TGCAGTGCTAGAGATGGGACCGACCACTATGGCTACACCTTC. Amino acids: CSARDGTDHYGYTF.

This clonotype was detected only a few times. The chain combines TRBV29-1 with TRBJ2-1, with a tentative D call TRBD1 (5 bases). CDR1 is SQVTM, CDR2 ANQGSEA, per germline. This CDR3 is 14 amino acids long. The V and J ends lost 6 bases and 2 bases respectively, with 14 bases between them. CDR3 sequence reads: CSVIIGAPYNEQFF. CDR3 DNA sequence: TGCAGCGTCATTATTGGGGCGCCCTACAATGAGCAGTTCTTC.

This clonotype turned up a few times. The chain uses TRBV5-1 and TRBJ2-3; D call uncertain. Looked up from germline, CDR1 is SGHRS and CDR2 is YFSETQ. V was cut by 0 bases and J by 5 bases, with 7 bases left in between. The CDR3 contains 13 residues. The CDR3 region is CASSLGDVDTQYF. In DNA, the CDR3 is TGCGCCAGCAGCTTGGGGGATGTAGATACGCAGTATTTT. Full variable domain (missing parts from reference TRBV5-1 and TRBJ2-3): KAGVTQTPRYLIKTRGQQVTLSCSPISGHRSVSWYQQTPGQGLQFLFEYFSETQRNKGNFPGRFSGRQFSNSRSEMNVSTLELGDSALYLCASSLGDVDTQYFGPGTRLTVL.

The chain's CDR3 is CASSSGTRMVGELFF. CDR3 nucleotide sequence: TGTGCCAGCAGTTCCGGGACTAGGATGGTCGGGGAGCTGTTTTTT. The rearrangement uses TRBV5-5 and TRBJ2-2, with 8 positions matching TRBD2. The CDR3 has 15 residues. The germline V gene encodes CDR1 SGHKS and CDR2 YYEKEE (reference sequence). V shed 5 bases and J 7 bases; nucleotides not matched to a gene: 10.

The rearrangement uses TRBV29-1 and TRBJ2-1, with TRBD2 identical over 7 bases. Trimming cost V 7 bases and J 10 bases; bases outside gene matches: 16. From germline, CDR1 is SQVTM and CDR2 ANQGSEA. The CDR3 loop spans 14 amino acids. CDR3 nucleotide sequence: TGCAGCGCCCCCGGGGGGTCCTTAGGGAAGGAGCAGTTCTTC. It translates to CSAPGGSLGKEQFF.

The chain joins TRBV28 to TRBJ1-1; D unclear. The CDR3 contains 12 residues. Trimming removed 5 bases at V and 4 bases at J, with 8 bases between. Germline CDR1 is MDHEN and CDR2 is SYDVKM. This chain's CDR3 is CASSGSSTEAFF. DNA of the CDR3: TGTGCCAGCAGTGGGTCGAGCACTGAAGCTTTCTTT.

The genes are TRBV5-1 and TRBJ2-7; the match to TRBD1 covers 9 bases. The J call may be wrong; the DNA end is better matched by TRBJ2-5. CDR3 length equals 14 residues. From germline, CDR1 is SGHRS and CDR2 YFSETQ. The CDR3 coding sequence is TGCGCCAGCAGCTTGAGGACAGGGGATGAGACCCAGTACTTC. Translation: CASSLRTGDETQYF.

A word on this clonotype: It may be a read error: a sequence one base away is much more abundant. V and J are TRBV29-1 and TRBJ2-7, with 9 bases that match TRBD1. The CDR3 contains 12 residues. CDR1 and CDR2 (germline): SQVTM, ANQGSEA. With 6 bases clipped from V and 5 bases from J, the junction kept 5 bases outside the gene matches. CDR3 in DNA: TGCAGCGTCAGGACAGGGGATCACGAGCAGTACTTC. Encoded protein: CSVRTGDHEQYF.

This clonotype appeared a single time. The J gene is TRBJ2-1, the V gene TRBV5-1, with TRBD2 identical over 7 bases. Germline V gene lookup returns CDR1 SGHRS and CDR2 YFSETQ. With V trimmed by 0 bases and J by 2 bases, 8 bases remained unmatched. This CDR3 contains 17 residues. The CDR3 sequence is CASSLERAGVAYNEQFF. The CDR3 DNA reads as TGCGCCAGCAGCTTGGAGAGGGCGGGAGTCGCCTACAATGAGCAGTTCTTC. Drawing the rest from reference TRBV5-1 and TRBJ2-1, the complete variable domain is KAGVTQTPRYLIKTRGQQVTLSCSPISGHRSVSWYQQTPGQGLQFLFEYFSETQRNKGNFPGRFSGRQFSNSRSEMNVSTLELGDSALYLCASSLERAGVAYNEQFFGPGTRLTVL.

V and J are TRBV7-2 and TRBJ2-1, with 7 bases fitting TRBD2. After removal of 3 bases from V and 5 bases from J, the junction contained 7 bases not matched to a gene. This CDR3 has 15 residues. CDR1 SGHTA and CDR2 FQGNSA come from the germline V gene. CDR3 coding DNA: TGTGCCAGCAGCTTTGAGGGAGGGCCAAACAATGAGCAGTTCTTC. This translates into CASSFEGGPNNEQFF. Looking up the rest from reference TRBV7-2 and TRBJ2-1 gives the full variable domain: GAGVSQSPSNKVTEKGKDVELRCDPISGHTALYWYRQSLGQGLEFLIYFQGNSAPDKSGLPSDRFSAERTGGSVSTLTIQRTQQEDSAVYLCASSFEGGPNNEQFFGPGTRLTVL.

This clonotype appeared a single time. The CDR3 spells CASSYSTSGGVYETQYF. The CDR3 DNA follows: TGTGCCAGCAGTTACTCGACTAGCGGGGGAGTTTATGAGACCCAGTACTTC. The genes are TRBV6-6 and TRBJ2-5; TRBD2 matches 12 bases. The CDR3 loop spans 17 amino acids. After removal of 0 bases from V and 5 bases from J, the junction contained 7 bases not matched to a gene. Per the germline V gene, CDR1 is MNHNY and CDR2 is SVGAGI (reference sequence).

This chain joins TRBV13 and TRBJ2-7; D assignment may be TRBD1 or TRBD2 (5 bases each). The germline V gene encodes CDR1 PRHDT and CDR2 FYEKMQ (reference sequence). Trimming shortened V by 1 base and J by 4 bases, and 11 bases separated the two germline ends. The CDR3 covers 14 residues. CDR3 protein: CASSLAEGSYEQYF. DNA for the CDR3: TGTGCCAGCAGCTTAGCCGAGGGGAGTTACGAGCAGTACTTC.

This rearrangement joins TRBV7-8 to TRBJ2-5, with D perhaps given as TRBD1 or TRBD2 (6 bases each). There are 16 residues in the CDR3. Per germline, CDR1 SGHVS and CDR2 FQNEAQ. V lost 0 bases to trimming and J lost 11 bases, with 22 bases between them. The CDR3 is CASSLARTGAAIEQYF. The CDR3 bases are TGTGCCAGCAGCTTAGCCCGGACGGGGGCGGCGATAGAGCAGTACTTC.

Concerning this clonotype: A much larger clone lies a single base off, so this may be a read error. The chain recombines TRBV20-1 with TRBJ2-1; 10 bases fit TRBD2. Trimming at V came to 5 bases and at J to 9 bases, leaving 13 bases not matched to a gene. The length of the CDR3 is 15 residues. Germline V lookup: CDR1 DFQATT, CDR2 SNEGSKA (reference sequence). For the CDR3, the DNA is TGCAGTGCTCAGATGAGCGGGAGGGCCTCTGGTGAGCAGTTCTTC. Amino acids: CSAQMSGRASGEQFF.

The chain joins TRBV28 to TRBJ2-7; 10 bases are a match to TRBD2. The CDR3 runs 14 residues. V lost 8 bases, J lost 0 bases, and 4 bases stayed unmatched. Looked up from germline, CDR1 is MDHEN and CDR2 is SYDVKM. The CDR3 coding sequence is TGTGCCAGCTATAGCGGGAGGAGCTCCTACGAGCAGTACTTC. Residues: CASYSGRSSYEQYF.

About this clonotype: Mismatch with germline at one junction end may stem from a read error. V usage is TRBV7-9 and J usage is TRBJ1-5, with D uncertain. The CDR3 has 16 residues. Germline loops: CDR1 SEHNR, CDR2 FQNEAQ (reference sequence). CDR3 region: CASSLGTWEDDQPQHF. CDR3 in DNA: TGTGCCAGTAGCTTGGGCACTTGGGAGGACGATCAGCCCCAGCATTTT.

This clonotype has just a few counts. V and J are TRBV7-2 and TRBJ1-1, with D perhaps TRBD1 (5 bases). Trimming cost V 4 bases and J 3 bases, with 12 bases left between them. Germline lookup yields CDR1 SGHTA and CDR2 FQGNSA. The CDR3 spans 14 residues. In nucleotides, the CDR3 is TGTGCCAGCAGCTCTATCCCGGGGGACACTGAAGCTTTCTTT. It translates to CASSSIPGDTEAFF.

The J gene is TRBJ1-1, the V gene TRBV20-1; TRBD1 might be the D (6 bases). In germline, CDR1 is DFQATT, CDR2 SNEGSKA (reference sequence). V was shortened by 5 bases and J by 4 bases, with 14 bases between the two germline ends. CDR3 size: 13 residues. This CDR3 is CSAPADSFTEAFF. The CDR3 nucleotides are TGCAGTGCTCCGGCGGACAGTTTCACTGAAGCTTTCTTT.

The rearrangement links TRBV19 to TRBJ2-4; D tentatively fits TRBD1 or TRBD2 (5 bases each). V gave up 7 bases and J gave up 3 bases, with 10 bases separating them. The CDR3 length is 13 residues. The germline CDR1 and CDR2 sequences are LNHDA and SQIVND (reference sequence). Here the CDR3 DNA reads TGTGCCAGTACAGGGACCAACAAAAACATTCAGTACTTC. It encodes CASTGTNKNIQYF.

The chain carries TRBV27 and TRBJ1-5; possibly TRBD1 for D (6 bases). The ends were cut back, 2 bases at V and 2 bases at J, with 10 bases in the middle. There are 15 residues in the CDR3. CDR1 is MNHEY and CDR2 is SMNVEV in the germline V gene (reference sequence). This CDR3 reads CASSLQGLGNQPQHF. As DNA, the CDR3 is TGTGCCAGCAGTTTACAGGGGTTAGGCAATCAGCCCCAGCATTTT.

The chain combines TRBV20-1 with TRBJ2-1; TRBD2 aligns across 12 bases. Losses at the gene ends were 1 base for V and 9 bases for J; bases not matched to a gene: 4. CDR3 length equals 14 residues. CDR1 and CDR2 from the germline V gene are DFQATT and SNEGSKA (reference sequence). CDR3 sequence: CSARGLAGAIEQFF. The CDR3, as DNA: TGCAGTGCTAGAGGACTAGCGGGAGCAATTGAGCAGTTCTTC.

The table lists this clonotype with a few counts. In nucleotides, the CDR3 is TGTGCCAGCAGTTACGATGTTGGTCGGCAGGGCCGAGAGACCCAGTACTTC. Translation: CASSYDVGRQGRETQYF. The rearrangement uses TRBV28 and TRBJ2-5, with D perhaps matching TRBD1 (5 bases). Trimming pared 4 bases from V and 4 bases from J, leaving 22 bases between. The CDR3 is 17 residues long. Germline lookup yields CDR1 MDHEN and CDR2 SYDVKM.